These T cell receptor beta chains were read from a single sample in a study of T-cell memory formation after mild COVID-19. TCRdb redid the calling of the 5' RACE reads with MiXCR, one entry per CDR3 protein. The sample gives approximately 300,000 distinct CDR3 sequences, around 15% of which show up once; 22% is in the top ten. Sequenced input: PBMCs or a T cell subset sorted from them (not recorded which). These TCRs come from a man in his late teens or twenties who had mild COVID-19 (a few samples of this study predate the infection). Cell type and time point are not known. Each CDR3 is given with its conserved first and last residue. A D gene is named only where the DNA matches it firmly. Size is stated for part of the rows, as once, few or many counts, or as a class when the clone is expanded.

d_gene	abundance	v_gene	j_gene	CDR3aa	CDR3nt
TRBD2	NA	TRBV19	TRBJ2-1	CASNAPGLVSNEQFF	TGTGCCAGTAACGCCCCGGGACTAGTCTCCAATGAGCAGTTCTTC
NA	few	TRBV7-2	TRBJ2-1	CASSHPPPRSEQFF	TGTGCCAGCAGCCACCCCCCACCGCGGAGTGAGCAGTTCTTC
TRBD2	NA	TRBV6-1	TRBJ2-1	CASSELAGTRYNEQFF	TGTGCCAGCAGTGAACTAGCGGGGACCCGTTACAATGAGCAGTTCTTC
TRBD1	few	TRBV6-6	TRBJ2-5	CASSRDRTGTETQYF	TGTGCCAGCAGCCGCGATCGGACAGGGACAGAGACCCAGTACTTC
NA	few	TRBV27	TRBJ1-1	CASSSPTLMNTEAFF	TGTGCCAGCAGTTCCCCGACTCTCATGAACACTGAAGCTTTCTTT
NA	NA	TRBV6-2/TRBV6-3	TRBJ1-5	CASSSGSRGNQPQHF	TGTGCCAGCAGTAGCGGGAGCCGTGGCAATCAGCCCCAGCATTTT
NA	few	TRBV18	TRBJ1-4	CASSTRDGEKLFF	TGTGCCAGCTCAACCCGGGACGGCGAAAAACTGTTTTTT
TRBD1	NA	TRBV7-2	TRBJ2-1	CASSLAGTGTHEQFF	TGTGCCAGCAGCTTAGCCGGGACAGGGACCCATGAGCAGTTCTTC
TRBD2	few	TRBV30	TRBJ2-7	CAWRASGGYEQYF	TGTGCCTGGAGGGCCAGCGGGGGTTACGAGCAGTACTTC
NA	NA	TRBV27	TRBJ1-5	CASSLRGADQPQHF	TGTGCCAGCAGTTTACGGGGGGCGGATCAGCCCCAGCATTTT
NA	few	TRBV28	TRBJ2-5	CASSYPVSPPETQYF	TGTGCCAGCAGTTACCCCGTGAGCCCACCAGAGACCCAGTACTTC
NA	few	TRBV7-9	TRBJ1-1	CASSLRDKNTEAFF	TGTGCCAGCAGCTTACGGGACAAGAACACTGAAGCTTTCTTT
NA	few	TRBV5-5	TRBJ2-7	CASSLEAVYEQYF	TGTGCCAGCAGCTTGGAAGCAGTCTACGAGCAGTACTTC
TRBD1	NA	TRBV5-1	TRBJ1-5	CASSWEGQYNQPQHF	TGCGCCAGCAGCTGGGAGGGACAGTACAATCAGCCCCAGCATTTT
NA	few	TRBV5-1	TRBJ1-6	CASSLGRDSPLHF	TGCGCCAGCAGCCTGGGGAGGGATTCACCCCTCCACTTT
TRBD1	NA	TRBV5-1	TRBJ2-2	CASSFMDREVGELFF	TGCGCCAGCAGCTTTATGGACAGGGAGGTCGGGGAGCTGTTTTTT
TRBD1	NA	TRBV9	TRBJ1-2	CASSAEQGAKYGYTF	TGTGCCAGCAGCGCCGAACAGGGGGCGAAGTATGGCTACACCTTC
NA	many	TRBV20-1	TRBJ2-2	CSASPGGELFF	TGCAGTGCTAGTCCCGGCGGGGAGCTGTTTTTT
TRBD2	NA	TRBV9	TRBJ2-3	CASSVGSSGAAYTQYF	TGTGCCAGCAGCGTAGGTTCTAGCGGGGCCGCGTATACGCAGTATTTT
NA	few	TRBV7-9	TRBJ1-1	CASSSPTGLEMNTEAFF	TGTGCCAGCAGCTCACCCACAGGGTTGGAGATGAACACTGAAGCTTTCTTT
TRBD1	NA	TRBV4-1	TRBJ1-1	CASSQGLGGRDTEAFF	TGCGCCAGCAGCCAAGGTCTAGGGGGCAGAGACACTGAAGCTTTCTTT
TRBD1	NA	TRBV6-6	TRBJ2-5	CASSIQGAGETQYF	TGTGCCAGCAGTATACAGGGGGCGGGAGAGACCCAGTACTTC
TRBD2	few	TRBV19	TRBJ2-1	CASSISSGDYNEQFF	TGTGCCAGTAGTATTTCTAGCGGGGATTACAATGAGCAGTTCTTC
NA	NA	TRBV20-1	TRBJ1-5	CSATVRNQPQHF	TGCAGTGCTACCGTAAGAAATCAGCCCCAGCATTTT
NA	few	TRBV9	TRBJ1-2	CASSVPSYGYTF	TGTGCCAGCAGCGTACCTAGCTATGGCTACACCTTC
NA	NA	TRBV20-1	TRBJ1-2	CSARDQGRQYGYTF	TGCAGTGCTAGAGATCAAGGGAGACAGTATGGCTACACCTTC
NA	NA	TRBV6-1	TRBJ1-5	CASRNRDRYVYSNQPQNF	TGTGCCAGCAGAAACCGGGATCGCTACGTTTATAGCAATCAGCCCCAGAATTTT
NA	few	TRBV6-5	TRBJ2-1	CASSYQGLRNEQFF	TGTGCCAGCAGTTACCAGGGGCTTAGGAATGAGCAGTTCTTC
NA	once	TRBV5-5	TRBJ1-4	CASNTGLARSEKLFF	TGTGCCAGCAACACCGGTCTTGCGCGTAGTGAAAAACTGTTTTTT
NA	few	TRBV19	TRBJ2-7	CASSIQGNEQYF	TGTGCCAGTAGTATCCAGGGGAACGAGCAGTACTTC
NA	few	TRBV2	TRBJ1-1	CASSDRWGTEAFF	TGTGCCAGCAGTGATCGGTGGGGCACTGAAGCTTTCTTT
NA	NA	TRBV4-2	TRBJ2-3	CASSQEGRGADTQYF	TGTGCCAGCAGCCAAGAGGGCAGGGGTGCAGATACGCAGTATTTT
TRBD1	many	TRBV7-8	TRBJ2-3	CASSFRDRVSDTQYF	TGTGCCAGCAGCTTTAGGGACAGGGTCTCAGATACGCAGTATTTT
NA	few	TRBV7-2	TRBJ2-3	CASSLDRMNTQYF	TGTGCCAGCAGCTTAGACCGCATGAATACGCAGTATTTT
NA	many	TRBV5-4	TRBJ1-3	CASSTSTLFSGNTIYF	TGTGCCAGCAGCACCTCAACTCTGTTCTCTGGAAACACCATATATTTT
TRBD2	few	TRBV11-2	TRBJ2-4	CASSLLGGGRNIQYF	TGTGCCAGCAGCTTATTGGGGGGAGGGAGAAACATTCAGTACTTC
TRBD2	NA	TRBV6-6	TRBJ2-5	CASSGTTRQETQYF	TGTGCCAGCAGCGGGACTACAAGGCAAGAGACCCAGTACTTC
NA	NA	TRBV5-1	TRBJ2-3	CASSLVPATRDTQYF	TGCGCCAGCAGCTTGGTTCCAGCAACTAGAGATACGCAGTATTTT